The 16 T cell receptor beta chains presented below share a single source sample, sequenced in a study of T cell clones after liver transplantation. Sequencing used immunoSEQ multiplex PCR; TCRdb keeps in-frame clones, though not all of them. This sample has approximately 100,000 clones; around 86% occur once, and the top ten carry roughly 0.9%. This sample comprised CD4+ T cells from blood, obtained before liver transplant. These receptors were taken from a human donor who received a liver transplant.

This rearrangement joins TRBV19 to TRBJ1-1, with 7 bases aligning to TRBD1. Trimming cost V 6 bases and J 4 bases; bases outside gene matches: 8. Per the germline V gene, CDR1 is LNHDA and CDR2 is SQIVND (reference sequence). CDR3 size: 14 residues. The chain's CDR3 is CASRPRGIGTEAFF. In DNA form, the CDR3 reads TGTGCCAGTAGGCCCAGGGGGATAGGCACTGAAGCTTTCTTT.

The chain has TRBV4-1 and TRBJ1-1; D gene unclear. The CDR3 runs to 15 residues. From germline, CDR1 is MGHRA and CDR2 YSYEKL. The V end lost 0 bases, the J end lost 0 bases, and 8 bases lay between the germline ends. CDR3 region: CASSQEFAMNTEAFF. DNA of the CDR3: TGCGCCAGCAGCCAAGAATTCGCAATGAACACTGAAGCTTTCTTT.

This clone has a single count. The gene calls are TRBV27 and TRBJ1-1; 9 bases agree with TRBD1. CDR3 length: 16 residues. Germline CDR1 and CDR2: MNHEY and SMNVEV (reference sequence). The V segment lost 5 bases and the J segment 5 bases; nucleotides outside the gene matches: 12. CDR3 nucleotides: TGTGCCAGCAGTCCGACAGGGGGGGGGCTGGGAACTGAAGCTTTCTTT. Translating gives CASSPTGGGLGTEAFF.

Here the CDR3 reads CASGQSSGNTIYF. In nucleotides, the CDR3 is TGTGCCAGTGGACAGTCCTCTGGAAACACCATATATTTT. V and J are TRBV19 and TRBJ1-3; the D gene is possibly TRBD1 (6 bases). This CDR3 has 13 amino acids. Germline CDR1 is LNHDA and CDR2 is SQIVND (reference sequence). V was clipped by 8 bases and J by 0 bases, with 8 bases between them. Variable domain in full (rest from reference TRBV19 and TRBJ1-3): DGGITQSPKYLFRKEGQNVTLSCEQNLNHDAMYWYRQDPGQGLRLIYYSQIVNDFQKGDIAEGYSVSREKKESFPLTVTSAQKNPTAFYLCASGQSSGNTIYFGEGSWLTVV.

The CDR3 loop reads CASRPRGRELPSSGANVLTF. In DNA form, the CDR3 reads TGTGCCAGCAGGCCTCGAGGGCGGGAGCTTCCCTCCTCCGGGGCCAACGTCCTGACTTTC. The chain couples TRBV27 to TRBJ2-6; TRBD2 aligns across 7 bases. V lost 6 bases and J lost 4; bases outside the gene matches: 21. Germline CDR1 reads MNHEY; CDR2 reads SMNVEV (reference sequence). The CDR3 loop spans 20 amino acids.

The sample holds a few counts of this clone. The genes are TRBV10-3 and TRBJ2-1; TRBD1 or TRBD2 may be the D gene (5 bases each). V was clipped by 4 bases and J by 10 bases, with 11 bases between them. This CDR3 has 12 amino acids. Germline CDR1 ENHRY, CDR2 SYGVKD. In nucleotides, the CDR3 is TGTGCCATCAGTGTACTGGGGGACGAGCAGTTCTTC. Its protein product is CAISVLGDEQFF.

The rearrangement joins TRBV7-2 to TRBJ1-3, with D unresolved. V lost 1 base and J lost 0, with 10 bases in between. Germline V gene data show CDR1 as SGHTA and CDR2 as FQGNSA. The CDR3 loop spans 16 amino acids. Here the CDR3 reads CASSLGWSLSGNTIYF. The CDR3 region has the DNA TGTGCCAGCAGCTTAGGGTGGAGTCTCTCTGGAAACACCATATATTTT.

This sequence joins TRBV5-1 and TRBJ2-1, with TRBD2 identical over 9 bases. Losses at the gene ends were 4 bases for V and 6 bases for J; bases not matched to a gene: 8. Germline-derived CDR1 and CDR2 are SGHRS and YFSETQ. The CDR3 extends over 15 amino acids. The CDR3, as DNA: TGCGCCAGCAGCCGAGGCAGCGGGGGGCTCAATGAGCAGTTCTTC. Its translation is CASSRGSGGLNEQFF.

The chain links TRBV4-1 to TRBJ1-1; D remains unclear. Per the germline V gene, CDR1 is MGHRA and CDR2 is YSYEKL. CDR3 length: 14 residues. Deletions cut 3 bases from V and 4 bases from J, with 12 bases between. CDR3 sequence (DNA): TGCGCCAGCAGCCAGAGAGGGTTTTTCACTGAAGCTTTCTTT. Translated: CASSQRGFFTEAFF.

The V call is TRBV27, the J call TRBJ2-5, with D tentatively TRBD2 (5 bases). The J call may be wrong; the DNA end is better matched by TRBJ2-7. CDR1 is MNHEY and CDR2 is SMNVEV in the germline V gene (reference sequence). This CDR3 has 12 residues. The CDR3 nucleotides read TGTGCTGTTCGGCGGGCTAATAACGAGCAGTACTTC. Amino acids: CAVRRANNEQYF.

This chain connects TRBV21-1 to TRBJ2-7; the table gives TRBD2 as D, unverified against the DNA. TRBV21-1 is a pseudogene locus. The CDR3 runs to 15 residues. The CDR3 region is CASSFRDWAVYEQYF. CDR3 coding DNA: TGTGCCAGCAGCTTCCGGGACTGGGCCGTCTACGAGCAGTACTTC.

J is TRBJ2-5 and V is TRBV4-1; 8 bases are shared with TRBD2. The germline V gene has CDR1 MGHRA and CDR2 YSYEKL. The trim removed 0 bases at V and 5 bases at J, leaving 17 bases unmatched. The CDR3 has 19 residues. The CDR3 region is CASSQDPQAGGADWETQYF. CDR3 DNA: TGCGCCAGCAGCCAAGATCCCCAGGCCGGGGGGGCTGATTGGGAGACCCAGTACTTC.

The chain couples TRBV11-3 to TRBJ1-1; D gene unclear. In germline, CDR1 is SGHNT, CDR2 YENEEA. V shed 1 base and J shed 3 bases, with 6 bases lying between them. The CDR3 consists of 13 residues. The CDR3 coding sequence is TGTGCCAGCAGCTTAGTAAGGTACACTGAAGCTTTCTTT. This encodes CASSLVRYTEAFF. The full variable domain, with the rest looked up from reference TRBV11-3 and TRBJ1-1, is EAGVVQSPRYKIIEKKQPVAFWCNPISGHNTLYWYLQNLGQGPELLIRYENEEAVDDSQLPKDRFSAERLKGVDSTLKIQPAELGDSAVYLCASSLVRYTEAFFGQGTRLTVV.

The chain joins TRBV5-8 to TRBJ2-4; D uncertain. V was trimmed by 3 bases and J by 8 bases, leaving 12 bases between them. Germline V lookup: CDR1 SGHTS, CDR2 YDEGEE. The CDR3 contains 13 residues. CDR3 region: CASSYTRRDIQYF. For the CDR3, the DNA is TGTGCCAGCAGCTACACACGAAGGGACATTCAGTACTTC.

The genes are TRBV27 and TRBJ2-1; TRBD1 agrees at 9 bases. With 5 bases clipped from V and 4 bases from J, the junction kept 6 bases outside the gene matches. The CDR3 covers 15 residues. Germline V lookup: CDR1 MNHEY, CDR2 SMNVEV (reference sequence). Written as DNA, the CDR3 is TGTGCCAGCAGTGCCGGGACAGGGCCATACAATGAGCAGTTCTTC. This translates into CASSAGTGPYNEQFF.

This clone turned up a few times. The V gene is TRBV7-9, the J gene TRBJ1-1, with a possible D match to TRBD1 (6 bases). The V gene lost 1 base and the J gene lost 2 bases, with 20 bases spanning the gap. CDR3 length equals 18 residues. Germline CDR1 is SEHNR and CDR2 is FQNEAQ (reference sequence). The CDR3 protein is CASSLDRVGGSLNTEAFF. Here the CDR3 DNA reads TGTGCCAGCAGCTTAGATCGGGTAGGGGGAAGTCTAAACACTGAAGCTTTCTTT.